One and the same sample provided the 14 T cell receptor beta chains below, sequenced in a study of blood T cell repertoires in COVID-19. The table came from immunoSEQ multiplex PCR; TCRdb's copy has only in-frame clones and leaves some out. This table holds about 300,000 clones, 70% to 85% found once. The sequenced material came from peripheral blood. Receptor source: a human donor with COVID-19, enrolled during active disease. The donor label of this sample is uncertain.

The V call is TRBV4-1, the J call TRBJ2-5, with D perhaps matching TRBD1 (6 bases). This CDR3 has 14 residues. V lost 0 bases and J 5 bases, leaving 10 bases between the germline ends. Germline lookup yields CDR1 MGHRA and CDR2 YSYEKL. The CDR3 here is CASSQDRGGETQYF. CDR3 DNA: TGCGCCAGCAGCCAAGACAGGGGTGGGGAGACCCAGTACTTC.

The rearrangement joins TRBV28 to TRBJ1-5, with a tentative D call TRBD1 (5 bases). The CDR3 is made up of 14 amino acids. Germline values: CDR1 MDHEN, CDR2 SYDVKM. Trimming cost V 5 bases and J 7 bases, with 15 bases left between them. The DNA for the CDR3 is TGTGCCAGCAGTACCGCGGCGGGGGTACAGCCCCAGCATTTT. Its protein is CASSTAAGVQPQHF.

A single count supports this clone. The gene calls are TRBV6-1 and TRBJ1-5; TRBD1 matches at 7 bases. Germline V lookup: CDR1 MNHNS, CDR2 SASEGT. V dropped 3 bases and J dropped 11; count of bases not matched to a gene: 16. The CDR3 has 16 residues. CDR3 protein: CASSDGGQTPRTSQHF. The CDR3 DNA follows: TGTGCCAGCAGTGACGGGGGACAGACCCCCCGGACGTCCCAGCATTTT.

The chain couples TRBV27 to TRBJ2-1, with 9 bases that match TRBD2. The V gene's germline CDR1 is MNHEY and CDR2 SMNVEV (reference sequence). After removal of 6 bases from V and 7 bases from J, the junction contained 13 bases not matched to a gene. This CDR3 is 16 amino acids long. CDR3 DNA sequence: TGTGCCAGCAGACTAACCCCCACTCTAGCGGGAAATGAGCAGTTCTTC. As protein: CASRLTPTLAGNEQFF.

The chain couples TRBV6-1 to TRBJ2-5; 12 bases are a match to TRBD2. The CDR3 spans 19 residues. Germline CDR1 reads MNHNS; CDR2 reads SASEGT. V was pared by 2 bases and J by 4 bases, with 14 bases of the junction left unmatched. The CDR3 region has the DNA TGTGCCAGCAGTGAAACGGGGACTAGCGGGCGGGGGCCTCGAGAGACCCAGTACTTC. This encodes CASSETGTSGRGPRETQYF.

This chain connects TRBV7-2 to TRBJ1-1; 8 bases map to TRBD1. Germline V gives CDR1 SGHTA, CDR2 FQGNSA. The CDR3 extends over 14 amino acids. The V and J ends lost 5 bases and 6 bases, in that order; junction bases with no gene match: 8. CDR3 nucleotides: TGTGCCAGCAGCCTCCAGGGGGCTGTCGCTGAAGCTTTCTTT. Translating gives CASSLQGAVAEAFF. Using reference TRBV7-2 and TRBJ1-1 for the parts outside the CDR3, the full variable domain is GAGVSQSPSNKVTEKGKDVELRCDPISGHTALYWYRQSLGQGLEFLIYFQGNSAPDKSGLPSDRFSAERTGGSVSTLTIQRTQQEDSAVYLCASSLQGAVAEAFFGQGTRLTVV.

This clone showed up just once. J is TRBJ2-3 and V is TRBV4-2, with TRBD1 as a possible D gene (6 bases). This CDR3 region has 18 residues. The germline V gene has CDR1 LGHNA and CDR2 YNFKEQ. The ends were cut back, 0 bases at V and 0 bases at J, with 16 bases in the middle. The CDR3 reads CASSQEDPGVGSTDTQYF. The CDR3 bases are TGTGCCAGCAGCCAAGAAGATCCAGGGGTGGGAAGCACAGATACGCAGTATTTT.

V is TRBV29-1 and J is TRBJ2-1; 9 bases are a match to TRBD1. CDR3 size: 13 residues. From germline, CDR1 is SQVTM and CDR2 ANQGSEA. Trimming took 4 bases from V and 6 from J; bases not matched to a gene: 4. The CDR3 region is CSVARTGANEQFF. The CDR3 nucleotides read TGCAGCGTTGCCAGGACAGGGGCCAATGAGCAGTTCTTC.

With regard to this clone: The same CDR3 can be traced to other DNA sequences in this sample. The V gene is TRBV19, the J gene TRBJ1-6; tentatively, D is TRBD1 (5 bases). Between the trimmed V and J ends, which lost 3 bases and 0 bases, there was a span of 9 bases. Germline V lookup: CDR1 LNHDA, CDR2 SQIVND (reference sequence). The CDR3 totals 16 residues. The CDR3 loop is CASSIHRSSYNSPLHF. CDR3 nucleotide sequence: TGTGCCAGTAGTATCCACAGGAGCTCCTATAATTCACCCCTCCACTTT.

The chain joins TRBV27 to TRBJ1-5, with no clear D. Trimming removed 4 bases from V and 3 bases from J, with 7 bases in between. The length of the CDR3 is 13 residues. CDR1 is MNHEY and CDR2 is SMNVEV in the germline V gene (reference sequence). The CDR3 nucleotides are TGTGCCAGCAGTTCGACAATCAATCAGCCCCAGCATTTT. Its translation is CASSSTINQPQHF.

The gene calls are TRBV29-1 and TRBJ1-1; no reliable D call. The CDR3 sequence is 11 residues long. Germline CDR1 and CDR2: SQVTM and ANQGSEA. The ends were cut back, 4 bases at V and 1 base at J, with 4 bases in the middle. For the CDR3, the DNA is TGCAGCGTTGGCAGGAACACTGAAGCTTTCTTT. Translation: CSVGRNTEAFF.

The gene calls are TRBV29-1 and TRBJ1-2; no definite D call. Trimming took off 1 base at V and 5 bases at J, with 11 bases between the two ends. Germline assignment: CDR1 SQVTM and CDR2 ANQGSEA. The CDR3 covers 13 residues. For the CDR3, the DNA is TGCAGCGTTGAAGTCCCCGCTAGTTATGGCTACACCTTC. It specifies CSVEVPASYGYTF.

The gene calls are TRBV6-5 and TRBJ1-1; TRBD1 agrees at 7 bases. With V trimmed by 5 bases and J by 3 bases, 6 bases remained unmatched. This CDR3 spans 14 amino acids. The germline V gene has CDR1 MNHEY and CDR2 SVGAGI. CDR3 amino acids: CASSIRDRYTEAFF. The CDR3 bases are TGTGCCAGCAGTATCCGGGACAGATACACTGAAGCTTTCTTT.

The rearrangement links TRBV28 to TRBJ2-7; the D gene is possibly TRBD2 (6 bases). This CDR3 spans 13 amino acids. Trimming removed 9 bases at V and 4 bases at J, with 16 bases between. Germline CDR1 MDHEN, CDR2 SYDVKM. The CDR3 protein is CASGRTVLYEQYF. The CDR3 nucleotides read TGTGCCAGTGGGAGGACTGTCCTTTACGAGCAGTACTTC. Full variable domain (remainder filled in from reference TRBV28 and TRBJ2-7): DVKVTQSSRYLVKRTGEKVFLECVQDMDHENMFWYRQDPGLGLRLIYFSYDVKMKEKGDIPEGYSVSREKKERFSLILESASTNQTSMYLCASGRTVLYEQYFGPGTRLTVT.